What follows are 26 T cell receptor beta chains derived from one specimen sequenced in a study of blood T cell repertoires in COVID-19. The repertoire was sequenced with immunoSEQ multiplex PCR; TCRdb's copy has only in-frame clones and lacks some. The data contain hundreds of thousands of clones, roughly 89% of them singletons. The sample comprised PBMCs or T cells enriched from blood (not recorded which). The receptors were gathered from a woman in her thirties or forties who had recovered from COVID-19.

This chain connects TRBV11-2 to TRBJ1-4; D is ambiguous. There are 15 residues in the CDR3. Germline assignment: CDR1 SGHAT and CDR2 FQNNGV. Trimming shortened V by 1 base and J by 4 bases, and 10 bases separated the two germline ends. The CDR3 region has the DNA TGTGCCAGCAGCTTAGTGCGAGGGAATAATGAAAAACTGTTTTTT. It translates to CASSLVRGNNEKLFF.

The rearrangement uses TRBV24-1 and TRBJ2-3; TRBD1 agrees at 9 bases. The trim removed 0 bases at V and 3 bases at J, leaving 6 bases unmatched. Looked up from germline, CDR1 is KGHDR and CDR2 is SFDVKD. This CDR3 spans 17 amino acids. The CDR3 DNA reads as TGTGCCACCAGTGATTTGAGGGGGACAGGGAGTACAGATACGCAGTATTTT. Its translation is CATSDLRGTGSTDTQYF.

This chain joins TRBV28 and TRBJ2-2; 12 nucleotides agree with TRBD2. There are 18 residues in the CDR3. The V gene's germline CDR1 is MDHEN and CDR2 SYDVKM. Trimming removed 6 bases from V and 9 bases from J; junction bases left unmatched: 17. CDR3 amino acids: CASRSLAGGPTRIRELFF. The CDR3 DNA reads as TGTGCCAGCAGGTCACTAGCGGGAGGCCCGACCAGGATTCGGGAGCTGTTTTTT. Based on the CDR3 plus reference TRBV28 and TRBJ2-2, the full variable domain is DVKVTQSSRYLVKRTGEKVFLECVQDMDHENMFWYRQDPGLGLRLIYFSYDVKMKEKGDIPEGYSVSREKKERFSLILESASTNQTSMYLCASRSLAGGPTRIRELFFGEGSRLTVL.

To note about this clone: The same CDR3 is also encoded by other DNA sequences in this sample. The chain joins TRBV28 to TRBJ1-5; the D gene is possibly TRBD1 (5 bases). CDR1 MDHEN and CDR2 SYDVKM come from the germline V gene. V was shortened by 8 bases and J by 7 bases, with 12 bases between the two germline ends. The CDR3 consists of 12 residues. Written as DNA, the CDR3 is TGTGCCAGCTTGTCAGGGAACCAGCCCCAGCATTTT. This gives the protein CASLSGNQPQHF.

The V and J genes are TRBV7-6 and TRBJ2-1; possible D gene TRBD2, 5 bases. CDR1 and CDR2 (germline): SGHVS, FNYEAQ. The ends were cut back, 5 bases at V and 0 bases at J, with 14 bases in the middle. This CDR3 region has 16 residues. The CDR3 DNA follows: TGTGCCAGCAGCCTGGAGCGGCACAACTCCTACAATGAGCAGTTCTTC. It specifies CASSLERHNSYNEQFF.

A few counts support this clone. The V call is TRBV6-2 or TRBV6-3, the J call TRBJ2-7; the match to TRBD1 covers 8 bases. This CDR3 has 16 amino acids. Germline V gene data show CDR1 as MNHEY and CDR2 as SVGEGT. V was clipped by 2 bases and J by 3 bases; unmatched bases: 9. The CDR3 is CASSYTRTGLGYEQYF. The CDR3 DNA follows: TGTGCCAGCAGTTACACCCGGACAGGGCTCGGCTACGAGCAGTACTTC.

This chain joins TRBV11-2 and TRBJ2-5; 12 bases fit TRBD2. V lost 5 bases to trimming and J lost 3 bases; unmatched junction nucleotides: 7. The CDR3 extends over 16 amino acids. Germline loops: CDR1 SGHAT, CDR2 FQNNGV. CDR3 residues: CASSPATSGSKETQYF. Written as DNA, the CDR3 is TGTGCCAGCAGCCCCGCGACTAGCGGGAGTAAAGAGACCCAGTACTTC.

The V gene is TRBV6-2 or TRBV6-3, the J gene TRBJ2-5; 13 bases agree with TRBD2. V was clipped by 6 bases and J by 2 bases; unmatched bases: 6. Germline-derived CDR1 and CDR2 are MNHEY and SVGEGT. The CDR3 has 16 amino acids. This CDR3 is CASSALAGGRQETQYF. The CDR3 nucleotides read TGTGCCAGCAGCGCACTAGCGGGAGGGCGTCAAGAGACCCAGTACTTC.

The rearrangement uses TRBV19 and TRBJ2-7; 7 bases fit TRBD1. Germline values: CDR1 LNHDA, CDR2 SQIVND (reference sequence). The trim removed 7 bases at V and 4 bases at J, leaving 10 bases unmatched. The CDR3 consists of 14 residues. The CDR3: CASNHTGVSYEQYF. The CDR3 region has the DNA TGTGCCAGTAACCATACAGGGGTGTCGTACGAGCAGTACTTC.

The chain carries TRBV6-5 and TRBJ2-7; TRBD1 matches at 10 bases. The V and J ends lost 4 bases and 0 bases, in that order; junction bases with no gene match: 0. Germline V gene lookup returns CDR1 MNHEY and CDR2 SVGAGI. The CDR3 runs 14 residues. The CDR3 is CASSWDRGSYEQYF. In DNA form, the CDR3 reads TGTGCCAGCAGTTGGGACAGGGGCTCCTACGAGCAGTACTTC.

The chain combines TRBV19 with TRBJ1-4; no clear D. This CDR3 comprises 13 residues. V lost 10 bases and J lost 6, with 15 bases in between. Germline-derived CDR1 and CDR2 are LNHDA and SQIVND (reference sequence). CDR3 DNA: TGTGCCACCTCCGGGATTGTACATGAAAAACTGTTTTTT. Its translation is CATSGIVHEKLFF.

The chain employs TRBV9 and TRBJ2-5, with D perhaps TRBD1 (6 bases). The CDR3 is 12 residues long. With 2 bases removed from V and 5 bases from J, the gap between germline ends came to 7 bases. Germline V gene data show CDR1 as SGDLS and CDR2 as YYNGEE. The CDR3 loop reads CASSVGAETQYF. The CDR3 nucleotides are TGTGCCAGCAGCGTGGGGGCCGAGACCCAGTACTTC.

The chain is built from TRBV30 and TRBJ1-3; no firm D call. This CDR3 comprises 14 residues. Germline assignment: CDR1 GTSNPN and CDR2 SVGIG (reference sequence). Trimming took off 3 bases at V and 3 bases at J, with 12 bases between the two ends. The DNA for the CDR3 is TGTGCCTGGAGGACGTCGGGTGGTGGAAACACCATATATTTT. It codes for CAWRTSGGGNTIYF.

J is TRBJ1-2 and V is TRBV5-4; D is uncertain. This CDR3 region has 13 residues. Looked up from germline, CDR1 is SGHNT and CDR2 is YYREEE (reference sequence). With 1 base removed from V and 2 bases from J, the gap between germline ends came to 6 bases. This CDR3 reads CASSLPGNYGYTF. Here the CDR3 DNA reads TGTGCCAGCAGCTTGCCGGGGAACTATGGCTACACCTTC.

The chain has TRBV10-3 and TRBJ2-1, with TRBD2 matching over 8 bases. The CDR3 runs to 15 residues. Trimming cost V 1 base and J 9 bases; bases outside gene matches: 8. Germline CDR1 ENHRY, CDR2 SYGVKD. For the CDR3, the DNA is TGTGCCATCAGTGAGTTTGGACTAGCAGGGAGTGAGCAGTTCTTC. The encoded protein is CAISEFGLAGSEQFF.

J is TRBJ2-7 and V is TRBV10-2; D is perhaps TRBD2 (6 bases). This CDR3 comprises 14 residues. CDR1 and CDR2 (germline): WSHSY, SAAADI. Trimming cost V 8 bases and J 0 bases, with 14 bases left between them. The CDR3 DNA is TGCGCCAGCTGGAGGGCGGGCGACTCCTACGAGCAGTACTTC. It translates to CASWRAGDSYEQYF.

The V and J genes are TRBV12-3 or TRBV12-4 and TRBJ1-1; D uncertain. Trimming removed 3 bases from V and 10 bases from J, with 12 bases in between. The CDR3 consists of 12 residues. The DNA for the CDR3 is TGTGCCAGCAGTTTGCAGGCGAAGAGAGCTTTCTTT. This codes for CASSLQAKRAFF.

This chain uses TRBV18 with TRBJ1-5, with 8 bases identical to TRBD1. CDR1 is KGHSH, CDR2 LQKENI, per germline. J lost 3 bases, V lost 3 bases, and 7 bases had no gene match. The CDR3 length is 16 residues. CDR3 amino acids: CASSPLGTGYNQPQHF. The DNA for the CDR3 is TGTGCCAGCTCACCTCTCGGGACAGGATACAATCAGCCCCAGCATTTT.

In its sample, this clone was seen once. This chain uses TRBV2 with TRBJ2-5; possible D gene TRBD1, 5 bases. Germline CDR1 and CDR2: SNHLY and FYNNEI. The V gene lost 8 bases and the J gene lost 5 bases, with 12 bases spanning the gap. CDR3 length equals 12 residues. The CDR3 here is CASSGAWETQYF. In nucleotides, the CDR3 is TGTGCCAGCTCTGGGGCTTGGGAGACCCAGTACTTC.

The chain uses TRBV12-3 or TRBV12-4 and TRBJ2-1; 9 bases line up with TRBD1. The CDR3 extends over 13 amino acids. The V and J ends lost 6 bases and 16 bases, in that order; junction bases with no gene match: 13. As DNA, the CDR3 is TGTGCCAGCAGCCCCCTCCCGGGACAGGGTGAATTCTTC. Protein sequence: CASSPLPGQGEFF.

V gene TRBV18 combines with J gene TRBJ2-1; 7 bases map to TRBD1. CDR3 length equals 17 residues. CDR1 KGHSH and CDR2 LQKENI come from the germline V gene. Germline trimming cut 3 bases from V and 1 base from J; bases unmatched to any gene: 9. CDR3 amino acids: CASSPADRVGSYNEQFF. CDR3 nucleotides: TGTGCCAGCTCACCGGCTGACAGGGTCGGGTCCTACAATGAGCAGTTCTTC.

Here the CDR3 reads CASSHVIRDRGAEAFF. CDR3 DNA: TGCGCCAGCAGCCATGTTATCCGGGACAGGGGCGCTGAAGCTTTCTTT. The rearrangement joins TRBV4-1 to TRBJ1-1; 10 nucleotides line up with TRBD1. With V trimmed by 3 bases and J by 6 bases, 10 bases remained unmatched. CDR3 size: 16 residues. Germline V CDR1 and CDR2: MGHRA, YSYEKL.

The chain links TRBV27 to TRBJ1-5; no clear D. CDR3 length equals 14 residues. From germline, CDR1 is MNHEY and CDR2 SMNVEV (reference sequence). V lost 2 bases, J lost 3 bases, and 8 bases lay in between. In DNA form, the CDR3 reads TGTGCCAGCAGTTTAAAAGCTTTCAATCAGCCCCAGCATTTT. It specifies CASSLKAFNQPQHF.

This chain links TRBV5-4 with TRBJ2-7, with TRBD2 identical over 8 bases. The CDR3 loop spans 17 amino acids. V dropped 1 base and J dropped 0; count of bases not matched to a gene: 9. Germline-derived CDR1 and CDR2 are SGHNT and YYREEE (reference sequence). CDR3 DNA: TGTGCCAGCAGCTTGATCTCGAGCCTAGCGGGCTCCTACGAGCAGTACTTC. Translation: CASSLISSLAGSYEQYF.

The chain couples TRBV30 to TRBJ1-4, with unresolved D. This CDR3 region has 15 residues. Germline V gene data show CDR1 as GTSNPN and CDR2 as SVGIG (reference sequence). V was shortened by 1 base and J by 3 bases, with 12 bases between the two germline ends. The CDR3 sequence is CAWSENPGANEKLFF. The CDR3 nucleotides are TGTGCCTGGAGTGAGAATCCCGGGGCTAATGAAAAACTGTTTTTT.

This clone appeared once. V usage is TRBV6-2 or TRBV6-3 and J usage is TRBJ2-1, with a tentative D call TRBD2 (6 bases). The CDR3 extends over 14 amino acids. V dropped 5 bases and J dropped 1 base, with 9 bases sitting between them. Germline CDR1 MNHEY, CDR2 SVGEGT. The CDR3 DNA is TGTGCCAGCAGTGACGGACTATCCTACAATGAGCAGTTCTTC. Its translation is CASSDGLSYNEQFF.